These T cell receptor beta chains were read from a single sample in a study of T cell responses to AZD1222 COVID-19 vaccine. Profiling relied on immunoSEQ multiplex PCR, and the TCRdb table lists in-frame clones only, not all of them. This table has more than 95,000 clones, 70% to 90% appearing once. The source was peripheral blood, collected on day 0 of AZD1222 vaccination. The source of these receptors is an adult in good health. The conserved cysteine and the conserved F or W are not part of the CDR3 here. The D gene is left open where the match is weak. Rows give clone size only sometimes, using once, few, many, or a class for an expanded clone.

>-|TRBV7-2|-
ASLFAQGNTEAF
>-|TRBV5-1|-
ASSLIGGGAGELF
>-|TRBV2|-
ASLPGLGSPLH
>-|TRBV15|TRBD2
ATSRDPTSGAETQY
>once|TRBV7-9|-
ASSEEPEQGYT
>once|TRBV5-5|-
ASSSLTDTYEQY
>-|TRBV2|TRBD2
ASSEEGLAGRETQY
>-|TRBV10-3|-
ATGQGRESNQPQH
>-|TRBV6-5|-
ASSYGNYGYT
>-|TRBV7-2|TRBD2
ASSLVLRGSTDTQY
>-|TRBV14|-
ASSQEYSGYT
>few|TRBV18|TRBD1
ASSTGQGADQPQH
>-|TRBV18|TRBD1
ASSPMDRVPGAQY
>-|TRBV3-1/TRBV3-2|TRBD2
ASSPRGEGGDTQY
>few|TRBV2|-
ASSEAGGRRAKNIQY
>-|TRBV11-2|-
ASSLGARLITDTQY
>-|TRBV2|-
ASSRGAARNTEAF
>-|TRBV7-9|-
ASSPRGGNYGYT
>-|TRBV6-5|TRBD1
ASRKLTGAGEKLF
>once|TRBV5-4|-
ASSLVRDPRDTQY
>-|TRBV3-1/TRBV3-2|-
ASSHFGGEVHILADTQY
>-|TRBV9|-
ASSVSNYGYT
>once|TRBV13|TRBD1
ASSMDRGRKTGGYT
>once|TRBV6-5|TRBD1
ASSSRTGQSEKLF
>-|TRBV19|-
ASSMYRTASYEQY
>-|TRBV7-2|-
ASSLGRDTGELF
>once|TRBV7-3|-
ASSFQGHTEAF
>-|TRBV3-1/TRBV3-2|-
ASSQVGSQGHNQPQH
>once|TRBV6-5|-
ASRTLQNEKLF
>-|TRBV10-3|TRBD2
AISLRGLAGGVSTDTQY
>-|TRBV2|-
ASSEAGTSLGGYT
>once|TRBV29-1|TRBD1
SVEDRGQPQH
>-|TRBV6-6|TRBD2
ASSYVSGGTDTQY
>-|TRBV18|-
ASSPSDLNYGYT
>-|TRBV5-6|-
ASSFQGMDTEAF
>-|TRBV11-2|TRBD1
ASSLDWDSLNTGELF
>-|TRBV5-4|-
ASSLKGAYEQY
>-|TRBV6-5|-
ASGGWGKGEQY
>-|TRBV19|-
ASSSGRPSYEQY